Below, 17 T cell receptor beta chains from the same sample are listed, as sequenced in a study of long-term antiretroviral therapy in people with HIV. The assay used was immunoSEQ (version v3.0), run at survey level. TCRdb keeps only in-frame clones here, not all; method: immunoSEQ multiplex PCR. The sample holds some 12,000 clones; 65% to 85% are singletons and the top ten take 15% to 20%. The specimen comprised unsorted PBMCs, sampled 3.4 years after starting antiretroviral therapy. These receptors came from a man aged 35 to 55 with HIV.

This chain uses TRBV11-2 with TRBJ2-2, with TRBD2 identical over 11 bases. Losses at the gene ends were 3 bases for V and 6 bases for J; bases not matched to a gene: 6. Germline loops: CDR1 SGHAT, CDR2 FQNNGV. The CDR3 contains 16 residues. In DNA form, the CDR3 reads TGTGCCAGCAGCTTTTCAGGACTAGCGGGCCCCGGGGAGCTGTTTTTT. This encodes CASSFSGLAGPGELFF.

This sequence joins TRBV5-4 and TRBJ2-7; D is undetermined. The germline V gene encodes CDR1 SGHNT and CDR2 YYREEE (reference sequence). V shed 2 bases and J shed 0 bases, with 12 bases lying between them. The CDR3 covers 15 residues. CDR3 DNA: TGTGCCAGCAGCTTAAGCAGCGTTGGCTCCTACGAGCAGTACTTC. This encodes CASSLSSVGSYEQYF.

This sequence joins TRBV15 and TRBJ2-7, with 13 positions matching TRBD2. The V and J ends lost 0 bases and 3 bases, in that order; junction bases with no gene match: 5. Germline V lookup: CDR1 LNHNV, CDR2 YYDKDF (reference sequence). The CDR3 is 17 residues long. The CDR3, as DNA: TGTGCCACCAGCAGAGAGGTACGGACTAGCGGGAGCTACGAGCAGTACTTC. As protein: CATSREVRTSGSYEQYF.

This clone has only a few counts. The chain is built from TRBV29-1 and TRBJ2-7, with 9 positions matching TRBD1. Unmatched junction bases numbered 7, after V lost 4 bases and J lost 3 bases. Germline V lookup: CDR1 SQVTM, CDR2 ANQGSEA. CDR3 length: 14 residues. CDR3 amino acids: CSVVGTGRDYEQYF. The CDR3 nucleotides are TGCAGCGTTGTTGGGACAGGGAGGGACTACGAGCAGTACTTC.

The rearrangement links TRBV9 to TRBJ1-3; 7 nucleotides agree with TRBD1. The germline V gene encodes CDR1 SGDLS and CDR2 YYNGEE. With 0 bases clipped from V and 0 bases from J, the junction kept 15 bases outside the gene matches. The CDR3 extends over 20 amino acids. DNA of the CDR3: TGTGCCAGCAGCGTAGAGTCAGCTGGGGAGGGGGCCATCTCTGGAAACACCATATATTTT. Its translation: CASSVESAGEGAISGNTIYF.

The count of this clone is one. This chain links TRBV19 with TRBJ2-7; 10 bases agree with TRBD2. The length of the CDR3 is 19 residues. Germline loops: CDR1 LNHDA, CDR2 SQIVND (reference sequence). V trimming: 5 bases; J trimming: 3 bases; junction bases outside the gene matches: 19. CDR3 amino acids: CASSALTSLTSGSYYEQYF. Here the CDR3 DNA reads TGTGCCAGTAGTGCCCTAACCTCTCTGACTAGCGGGTCATACTACGAGCAGTACTTC.

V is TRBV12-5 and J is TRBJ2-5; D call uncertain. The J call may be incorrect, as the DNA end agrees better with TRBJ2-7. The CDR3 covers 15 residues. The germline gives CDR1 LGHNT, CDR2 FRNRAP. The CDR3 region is CASGLDSSYPYEQYF. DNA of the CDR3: TGTGCTAGTGGTTTGGACAGCTCCTACCCCTACGAGCAGTACTTC.

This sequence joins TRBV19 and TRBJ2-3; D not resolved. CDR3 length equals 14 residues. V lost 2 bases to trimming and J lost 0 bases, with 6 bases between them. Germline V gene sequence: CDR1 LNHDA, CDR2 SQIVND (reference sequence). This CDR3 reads CASSIQRSTDTQYF. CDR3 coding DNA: TGTGCCAGTAGTATACAAAGGAGCACAGATACGCAGTATTTT.

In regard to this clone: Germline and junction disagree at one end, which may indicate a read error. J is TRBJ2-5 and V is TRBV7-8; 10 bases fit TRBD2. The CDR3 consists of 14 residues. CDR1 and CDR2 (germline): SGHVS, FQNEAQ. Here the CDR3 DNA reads TGTGCCAGCAGCCTAGCGGGAGAGCAAGAGACCCAGTACTTC. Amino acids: CASSLAGEQETQYF.

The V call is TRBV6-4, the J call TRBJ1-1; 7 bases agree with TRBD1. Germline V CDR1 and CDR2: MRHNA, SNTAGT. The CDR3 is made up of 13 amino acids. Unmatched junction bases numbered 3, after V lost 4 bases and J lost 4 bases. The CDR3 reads CASSAGQATEAFF. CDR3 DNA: TGTGCCAGCAGTGCAGGACAGGCCACTGAAGCTTTCTTT.

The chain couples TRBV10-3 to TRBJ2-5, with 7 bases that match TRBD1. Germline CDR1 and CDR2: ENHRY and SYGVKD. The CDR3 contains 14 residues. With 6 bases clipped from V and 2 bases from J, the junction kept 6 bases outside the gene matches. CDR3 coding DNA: TGTGCCATCAGGAAAGACAGGGATCAAGAGACCCAGTACTTC. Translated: CAIRKDRDQETQYF.

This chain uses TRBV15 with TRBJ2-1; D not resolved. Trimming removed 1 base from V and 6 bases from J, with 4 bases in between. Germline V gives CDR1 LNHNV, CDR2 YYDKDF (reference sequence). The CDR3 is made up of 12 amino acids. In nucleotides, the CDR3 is TGTGCCACCAGCAGAGCGGCCAATGAGCAGTTCTTC. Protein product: CATSRAANEQFF.

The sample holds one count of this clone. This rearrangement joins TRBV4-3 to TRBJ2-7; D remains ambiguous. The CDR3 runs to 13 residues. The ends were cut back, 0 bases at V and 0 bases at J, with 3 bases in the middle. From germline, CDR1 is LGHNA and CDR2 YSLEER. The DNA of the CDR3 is TGCGCCAGCAGCCAAGAACGCTCCTACGAGCAGTACTTC. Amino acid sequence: CASSQERSYEQYF.

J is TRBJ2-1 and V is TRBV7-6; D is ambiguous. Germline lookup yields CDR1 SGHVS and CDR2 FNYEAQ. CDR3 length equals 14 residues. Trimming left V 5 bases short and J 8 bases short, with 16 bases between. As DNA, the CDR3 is TGTGCCAGCAGCCAAGAGACAAGGAGAGATGAGCAGTTCTTC. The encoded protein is CASSQETRRDEQFF. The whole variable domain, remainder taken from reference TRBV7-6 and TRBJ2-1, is GAGVSQSPRYKVTKRGQDVALRCDPISGHVSLYWYRQALGQGPEFLTYFNYEAQQDKSGLPNDRFSAERPEGSISTLTIQRTEQRDSAMYRCASSQETRRDEQFFGPGTRLTVL.

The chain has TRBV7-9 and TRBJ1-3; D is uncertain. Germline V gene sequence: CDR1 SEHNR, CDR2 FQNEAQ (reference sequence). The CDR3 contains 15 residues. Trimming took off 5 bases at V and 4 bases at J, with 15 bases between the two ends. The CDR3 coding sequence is TGTGCCAGCAGCCATCGGGAAAGGGCGGGAAACACCATATATTTT. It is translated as CASSHRERAGNTIYF.

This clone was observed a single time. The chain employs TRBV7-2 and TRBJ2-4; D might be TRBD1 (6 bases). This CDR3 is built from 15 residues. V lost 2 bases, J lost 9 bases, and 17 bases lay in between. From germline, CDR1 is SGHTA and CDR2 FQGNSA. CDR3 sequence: CASSLTSQGKGIQYF. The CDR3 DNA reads TGTGCCAGCAGCTTAACATCACAGGGAAAAGGCATTCAGTACTTC.

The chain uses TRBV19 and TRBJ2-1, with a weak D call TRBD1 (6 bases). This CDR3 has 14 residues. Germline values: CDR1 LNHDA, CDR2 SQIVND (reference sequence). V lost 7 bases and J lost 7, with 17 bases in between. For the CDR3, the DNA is TGTGCCAGTAATACAAGGGGGTATTCAAATGAGCAGTTCTTC. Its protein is CASNTRGYSNEQFF.